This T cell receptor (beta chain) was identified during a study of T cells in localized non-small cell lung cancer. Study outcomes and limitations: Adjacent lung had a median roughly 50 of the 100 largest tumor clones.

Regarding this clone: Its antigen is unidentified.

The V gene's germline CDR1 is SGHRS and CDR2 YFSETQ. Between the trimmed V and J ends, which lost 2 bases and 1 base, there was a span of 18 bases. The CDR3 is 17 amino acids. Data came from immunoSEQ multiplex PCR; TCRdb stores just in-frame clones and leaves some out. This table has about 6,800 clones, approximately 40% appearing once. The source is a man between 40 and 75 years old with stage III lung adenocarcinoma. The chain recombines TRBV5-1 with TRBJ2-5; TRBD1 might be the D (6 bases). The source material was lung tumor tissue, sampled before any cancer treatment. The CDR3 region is CASSLVHRVSLQETQYF. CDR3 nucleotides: TGCGCCAGCAGCTTAGTACACAGGGTATCCCTCCAAGAGACCCAGTACTTC.